Below, one T cell receptor (beta chain) is given with its context. The specificity of this receptor is unknown. No much larger clone exists at a distance of one base, and base qualities are not known. The source of the sample is a study of blood T cell repertoires in COVID-19 (dated by TCRdb to about 2020). Regarding the study in general: Samples from collaborators originated in the United States, Italy and Spain and spanned both the acute and convalescent phases of COVID-19. HLA class I and class II types, where available, came from metadata supplied by the sample provider rather than from assay-based typing. The samples were drawn from the first 160 participants of the ongoing ImmuneRACE study and from 1,254 subjects provided by 6 global collaborators. A de-identified subject ID, COVID-19 status, age in years and sex were almost always included in the sample metadata. The repertoires were made available in a free public database intended to serve as a resource for research on the immune response to SARS-CoV-2. The prospective study material was composed of cDNA or gDNA derived from T cells, B-cell-depleted T cells, or PBMCs. The dataset comprised deeply sampled blood TCRbeta repertoires from subjects exposed to, actively infected with, or recovered from COVID-19. General findings and caveats noted by the study authors: The amount of clinical and demographic metadata varied by source and participant and was provided uncurated.

From the cysteine up to the phenylalanine, the CDR3 has a length of 17 residues. The DNA shown is the 51-base CDR3, in frame from base 1. V was cut back by 8 bases and J by 0 bases, leaving a gap of 19 bases between them. Looking up the germline V gene (reference sequence) yields CDR1 LNHDA and CDR2 SQIVND. The immunoSEQ Assay, a bias-controlled multiplex PCR, was used to amplify TCRbeta CDR3 regions from genomic DNA. As for how the authors treated the data: Nucleated cell counts per sample were estimated from amplification of reference gene primers within the assay. Sequence reads were collapsed and filtered to measure the absolute abundance of every unique TCRbeta CDR3 rearrangement. For each sample, productive Simpson clonality was calculated by taking the square root of Simpson's diversity index across productive rearrangements. TCRdb stores this immuneACCESS table with in-frame sequences only. Part of the clones is absent; in the studies checked, under half of the shortfall reflects unresolved V genes, and no reason is known for the rest. D and trimming come from the DNA, and the V and J calls and clone size come from that table. This sample is represented by roughly 87,000 clones; approximately 88% of them were singletons. Approximately 0.5% of the sample lies in the top ten.

Collaborating institutions collected whole blood in K2EDTA tubes following their own protocols. For TCRbeta analysis, collaborators shipped samples as frozen whole blood, isolated PBMCs, or DNA extracted from either of those sample types. The sequenced sample consisted of peripheral blood. The clonotype was recovered from a man aged 55 to 70 with acute or convalescent COVID-19. The sequence joins TRBV19 to TRBJ2-2, and possibly TRBD2, on 7 matching bases. The CDR3 amino acid sequence is: CASSWALRGPNTGELFF. The nucleotide sequence is given as TGTGCCAGTTCCTGGGCCCTGCGGGGGCCGAACACCGGGGAGCTGTTTTTT.